These 6 T cell receptor beta chains were all obtained from the same sample, sequenced in a study of response to subunit inactivated influenza vaccine. MiXCR, applied by TCRdb to the RT-PCR reads, yields one record per CDR3 protein. The sample shows hundreds of thousands of distinct CDR3 sequences, approximately 7.7% of them seen only once. The sample in question was PBMCs from blood, obtained roughly 24 months after vaccination. All receptors derive from a man between 50 and 75 years old who received an inactivated influenza vaccine.

This clonotype was seen a handful of times. The V call is TRBV6-2 or TRBV6-3, the J call TRBJ2-4; 7 bases map to TRBD2. The CDR3 is 14 amino acids. Germline values: CDR1 MNHEY, CDR2 SVGEGT. V trimming: 6 bases; J trimming: 3 bases; junction bases outside the gene matches: 5. The DNA of the CDR3 is TGTGCCAGCAGCCCCGGGGGGTACAAAAACATTCAGTACTTC. Translating gives CASSPGGYKNIQYF.

There are a few counts of this clonotype. CDR3 sequence reads: CASSYSSAYEQYF. In DNA, the CDR3 is TGTGCCAGCAGTTACAGCTCGGCGTACGAGCAGTACTTC. The gene calls are TRBV12-3 or TRBV12-4 and TRBJ2-7, with D uncertain. Trimming stripped 4 bases from V and 4 bases from J, with 11 bases between. The CDR3 consists of 13 residues.

This clonotype was seen repeatedly, ten times or more. The V and J genes are TRBV10-3 and TRBJ2-1; 14 bases line up with TRBD2. The CDR3 is 15 amino acids. Per the germline V gene, CDR1 is ENHRY and CDR2 is SYGVKD. V trimming: 8 bases; J trimming: 4 bases; junction bases outside the gene matches: 4. DNA for the CDR3: TGTGCCATCGGGACTAGCGGGAGTTCGTACAATGAGCAGTTCTTC. Translated, it gives CAIGTSGSSYNEQFF.

Note on this clonotype: One end of the junction varies from germline; a read error may be responsible. The chain recombines TRBV12-3 or TRBV12-4 with TRBJ1-6, with 8 bases that match TRBD1. The CDR3 runs to 17 residues. The CDR3 loop reads CTSSSFMGDRGGSPLHF. The CDR3 nucleotides read TGTACCAGCAGTTCCTTTATGGGCGACAGGGGAGGCTCACCCCTCCACTTT.

This clonotype showed up many times. This CDR3 is CASSLGSGRDTQYF. The CDR3 coding sequence is TGTGCCAGCAGCCTTGGGAGCGGGAGAGATACGCAGTATTTT. The V call is TRBV6-2 or TRBV6-3, the J call TRBJ2-3, with TRBD2 matching over 8 bases. V lost 6 bases and J lost 5; bases outside the gene matches: 7. Germline V gives CDR1 MNHEY, CDR2 SVGEGT. The CDR3 runs 14 residues.

At least ten counts were recorded for this clonotype. The rearrangement uses TRBV20-1 and TRBJ1-1; a possible D gene is TRBD1 (6 bases). Germline CDR1 reads DFQATT; CDR2 reads SNEGSKA (reference sequence). This CDR3 has 14 amino acids. V lost 0 bases and J lost 4, with 12 bases in between. The CDR3 loop is CSARDGGGGTEAFF. The CDR3 bases are TGCAGTGCTAGAGATGGGGGCGGTGGCACTGAAGCTTTCTTT.